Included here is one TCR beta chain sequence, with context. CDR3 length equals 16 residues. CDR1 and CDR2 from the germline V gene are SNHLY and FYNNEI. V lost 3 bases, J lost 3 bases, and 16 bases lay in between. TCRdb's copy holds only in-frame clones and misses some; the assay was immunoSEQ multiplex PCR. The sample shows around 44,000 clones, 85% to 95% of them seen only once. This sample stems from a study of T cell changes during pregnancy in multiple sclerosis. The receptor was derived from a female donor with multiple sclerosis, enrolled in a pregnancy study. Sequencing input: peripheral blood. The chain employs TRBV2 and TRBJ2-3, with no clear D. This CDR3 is CASSDETLRPTDTQYF. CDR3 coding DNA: TGTGCCAGCAGTGATGAGACTTTACGCCCGACAGATACGCAGTATTTT.